These 2 T cell receptor beta chains were sequenced from one sample in a study of shared clonotypes between healthy human individuals. Repertoires were generated with immunoSEQ multiplex PCR, while TCRdb's copy carries only in-frame clones and drops some. The sample lists nearly 1,000,000 clones; about three quarters were seen once. The sample taken for sequencing was memory CD4+ T cells sorted from blood. Stated subset: CD45RA-negative fraction. These receptors all stem from a man younger than 35 in good health.

The chain joins TRBV29-1 to TRBJ1-4, with D unclear. Trimming took 7 bases from V and 5 from J, leaving 14 bases between them. Germline V CDR1 and CDR2: SQVTM, ANQGSEA. The CDR3 runs to 13 residues. The CDR3 nucleotides are TGCAGCGCCCTGCATGGAGGGAATGAAAAACTGTTTTTT. This codes for CSALHGGNEKLFF.

This chain links TRBV4-1 with TRBJ2-5; possible D gene TRBD1, 7 bases. The CDR3 sequence is 16 residues long. Germline V CDR1 and CDR2: MGHRA, YSYEKL. V shed 0 bases and J shed 5 bases, with 16 bases lying between them. For the CDR3, the DNA is TGCGCCAGCAGCCAAGATCAGAAACAGGGGAGGGAGACCCAGTACTTC. Residues: CASSQDQKQGRETQYF.